This T cell receptor beta chain was sequenced for a study of blood T cell repertoires in COVID-19. Only in-frame clones appear in the TCRdb table, and some are missing; sequencing was by immunoSEQ multiplex PCR. The table lists under 300,000 clones, roughly 87% of them singletons, with around 1% in the top ten. CDR1 MNHEY and CDR2 SMNVEV come from the germline V gene (reference sequence). Trimming removed 3 bases at V and 3 bases at J, with 12 bases between. The length of the CDR3 is 15 residues. Cohort 3 recovered donors had two negative PCRs, clearance, or symptom resolution. The specimen sequenced was PBMCs or T cells enriched from blood (not recorded which). The clonotype was recovered from a woman in her 30s who had recovered from COVID-19. J is TRBJ1-5 and V is TRBV27, with no clear D. For the CDR3, the DNA is TGTGCCAGCAGTTTCGGTTTCCCCATCAATCAGCCCCAGCATTTT. This gives the protein CASSFGFPINQPQHF.